This T cell receptor beta chain was profiled in a study of T cell repertoires in cytomegalovirus infection. Germline loops: CDR1 MGHDK, CDR2 SYGVNS. The V end was cut by 1 base, the J end by 12 bases, with 16 bases between. The CDR3 contains 14 residues. TCRdb reanalysed the reads using MiXCR and keeps one entry per CDR3 protein. Of around 200,000 distinct CDR3 sequences in the sample, 17% are singletons; the top ten hold less than 25%. Sequences were obtained from CD8+ T cells from PBMCs. The TCR comes from a human donor in good health (CMV status not recorded). Some clones in this sample may be carry-over from other donors' samples. The genes are TRBV25-1 and TRBJ1-3; no clear D gene. CDR3 bases: TGTGCCAGCAGTGAATTCTTTGGCCCTGCTCACATATATTTT. It encodes CASSEFFGPAHIYF.